This T cell receptor (beta chain) derives from a study of blood T cells in healthy people across ages. The germline V gene encodes CDR1 SQVTM and CDR2 ANQGSEA. The V end was cut by 7 bases, the J end by 8 bases, with 15 bases between. This CDR3 comprises 12 residues. Primed by a sample-barcoded 5' primer and a J-beta primer mix, a second PCR proceeded for roughly 6 to 12 cycles. TCRdb analysed the 5' RACE reads with MiXCR anew, one entry per CDR3 protein. The sample carries about 930,000 distinct CDR3 sequences, just under 30% recorded once. In its sample, this clonotype was seen many times. These data were likewise used in another study, on T cells of mothers and their children.

The TCR sequence derives from a woman in her 40s in good health. The V gene is TRBV29-1, the J gene TRBJ2-1; the D call may be TRBD1 or TRBD2 (6 bases each). Material for sequencing was blood. CDR3 sequence reads: CSARGTPDEQFF. The CDR3, as DNA: TGCAGCGCGAGGGGGACTCCGGATGAGCAGTTCTTC.